This T cell receptor beta chain originates from a study of response to subunit inactivated influenza vaccine. Via MiXCR, TCRdb re-called the RT-PCR reads, giving one row per CDR3 protein. The sample holds 170,000 or so distinct CDR3 sequences, about 10% seen once. The table lists this clonotype with many counts. Its antigen is unknown. The V end lost 1 base, the J end lost 3 bases, and 6 bases lay between the germline ends. Germline V lookup: CDR1 LGHNA, CDR2 YSLEER. The CDR3 contains 13 residues. The study's findings and limits: It was suggested by the authors that few new T cells are recruited by each seasonal influenza vaccination.

This sequence was found in a man between 50 and 69 years old who received an inactivated influenza vaccine. This chain uses TRBV4-3 with TRBJ1-2; maybe TRBD1 (5 bases). Sequenced here: CD8+ T cells sorted from PBMCs, sampled less than 30 months after vaccination. The CDR3 protein is CASSQGGDYGYTF. The CDR3 DNA is TGCGCCAGCAGCCAAGGGGGGGACTATGGCTACACCTTC.